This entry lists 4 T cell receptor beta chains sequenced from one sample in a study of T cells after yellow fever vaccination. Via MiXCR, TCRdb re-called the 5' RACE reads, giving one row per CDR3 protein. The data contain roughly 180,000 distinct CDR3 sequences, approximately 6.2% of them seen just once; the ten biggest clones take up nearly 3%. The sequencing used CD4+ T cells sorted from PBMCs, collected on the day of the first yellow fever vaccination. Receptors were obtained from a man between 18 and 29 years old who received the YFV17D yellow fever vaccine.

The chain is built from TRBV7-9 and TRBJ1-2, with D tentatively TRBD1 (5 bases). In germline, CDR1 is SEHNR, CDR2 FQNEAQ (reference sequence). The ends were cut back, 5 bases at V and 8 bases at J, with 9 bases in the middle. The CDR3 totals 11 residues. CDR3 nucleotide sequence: TGTGCCAGCAGCGTAGGGGTGGGCTACACCTTC. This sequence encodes CASSVGVGYTF.

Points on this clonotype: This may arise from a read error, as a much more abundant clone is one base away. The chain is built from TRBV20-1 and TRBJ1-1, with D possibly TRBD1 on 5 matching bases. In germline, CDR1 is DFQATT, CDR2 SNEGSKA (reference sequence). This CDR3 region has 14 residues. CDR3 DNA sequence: TGCAGTACTAGAGAGGTTGGGGCTCGGTATGAAGCTTTCTTT. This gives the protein CSTREVGARYEAFF.

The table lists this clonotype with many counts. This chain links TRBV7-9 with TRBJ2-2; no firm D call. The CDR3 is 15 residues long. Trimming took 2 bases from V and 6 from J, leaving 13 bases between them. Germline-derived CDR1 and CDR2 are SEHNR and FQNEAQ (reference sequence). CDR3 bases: TGTGCCAGCAGCTTAAGAAGGCCCGCACCCGGGGAGCTGTTTTTT. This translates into CASSLRRPAPGELFF. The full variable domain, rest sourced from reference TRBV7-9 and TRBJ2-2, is DTGVSQNPRHKITKRGQNVTFRCDPISEHNRLYWYRQTLGQGPEFLTYFQNEAQLEKSRLLSDRFSAERPKGSFSTLEIQRTEQGDSAMYLCASSLRRPAPGELFFGEGSRLTVL.

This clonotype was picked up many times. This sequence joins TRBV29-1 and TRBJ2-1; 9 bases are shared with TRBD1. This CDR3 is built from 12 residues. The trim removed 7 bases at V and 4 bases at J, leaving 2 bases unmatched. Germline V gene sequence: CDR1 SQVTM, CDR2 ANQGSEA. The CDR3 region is CSEGTGYNEQFF. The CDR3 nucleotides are TGCAGCGAGGGGACAGGGTACAATGAGCAGTTCTTC.